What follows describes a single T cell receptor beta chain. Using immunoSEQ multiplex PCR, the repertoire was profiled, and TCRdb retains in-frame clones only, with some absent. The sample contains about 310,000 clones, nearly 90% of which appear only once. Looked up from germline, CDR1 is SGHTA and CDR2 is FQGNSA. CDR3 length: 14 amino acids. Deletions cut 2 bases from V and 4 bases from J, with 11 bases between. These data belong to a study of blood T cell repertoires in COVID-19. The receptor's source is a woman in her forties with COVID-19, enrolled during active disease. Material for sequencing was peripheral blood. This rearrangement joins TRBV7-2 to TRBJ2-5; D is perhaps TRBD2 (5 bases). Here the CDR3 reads CASSLIRGPETQYF. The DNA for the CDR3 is TGTGCCAGCAGCTTAATCAGAGGGCCAGAGACCCAGTACTTC.